These 31 T cell receptor beta chains were sequenced from one sample in a study of blood T cell repertoires in COVID-19. Data came from immunoSEQ multiplex PCR; TCRdb stores just in-frame clones and leaves some out. Among approximately 240,000 clones listed, about four fifths were seen once. Source material: peripheral blood. The receptors were gathered from a man aged 45-65 years with acute or convalescent COVID-19.

The chain has TRBV6-5 and TRBJ1-1; possibly TRBD1 for D (6 bases). The CDR3 spans 16 residues. Germline assignment: CDR1 MNHEY and CDR2 SVGAGI. V lost 0 bases and J 4 bases, leaving 15 bases between the germline ends. Here the CDR3 reads CASSYSSSGEGTEAFF. The CDR3 DNA sequence: TGTGCCAGCAGTTACTCCTCTTCAGGGGAAGGCACTGAAGCTTTCTTT.

J is TRBJ1-6 and V is TRBV7-9; 9 bases match TRBD1. The germline CDR1 and CDR2 sequences are SEHNR and FQNEAQ (reference sequence). CDR3 size: 15 residues. J gave up 4 bases and V 7 bases, and 5 bases lay outside the gene matches. Here the CDR3 DNA reads TGTGCCAGCACCTCCGGGACAGGGTATAATTCACCCCTCCACTTT. Translated: CASTSGTGYNSPLHF.

This chain joins TRBV6-5 and TRBJ1-3, with a tentative D call TRBD1 (6 bases). This CDR3 spans 14 amino acids. Germline CDR1 is MNHEY and CDR2 is SVGAGI. V shed 8 bases and J shed 0 bases, with 11 bases lying between them. CDR3 DNA: TGTGCCAGCCCAGGGGCCAGCTCTGGAAACACCATATATTTT. Translated, it gives CASPGASSGNTIYF.

The chain carries TRBV4-2 and TRBJ1-6; no reliable D call. CDR1 is LGHNA and CDR2 is YNFKEQ in the germline V gene. The CDR3 loop spans 14 amino acids. Trimming took off 0 bases at V and 12 bases at J, with 12 bases between the two ends. The CDR3 loop is CASSQDPGGIPLHF. In nucleotides, the CDR3 is TGTGCCAGCAGCCAAGATCCTGGCGGCATACCCCTCCACTTT.

The gene calls are TRBV4-1 and TRBJ2-7, with D tentatively TRBD2 (5 bases). Trimming pared 1 base from V and 7 bases from J, leaving 23 bases between. From germline, CDR1 is MGHRA and CDR2 YSYEKL. The CDR3 has 17 residues. In DNA form, the CDR3 reads TGCGCCAGCAGCCAAGTTTTGCGCCCAGCGGTGGGTTCAGAGCAGTACTTC. Residues: CASSQVLRPAVGSEQYF.

The J gene is TRBJ2-1, the V gene TRBV7-3; D ambiguous. The CDR3 is 15 residues long. V dropped 5 bases and J dropped 0 bases, with 11 bases sitting between them. Per the germline V gene, CDR1 is SGHTA and CDR2 is FQGTGA. The CDR3 DNA is TGTGCCAGCAGCGCCCACTCGAGCTCCTACAATGAGCAGTTCTTC. Its translation: CASSAHSSSYNEQFF.

The chain recombines TRBV4-1 with TRBJ2-5, with 13 bases matching TRBD2. The ends lost 0 bases at V and 5 bases at J; junction bases unmatched: 6. Germline CDR1 reads MGHRA; CDR2 reads YSYEKL. The CDR3 is made up of 17 amino acids. The CDR3: CASSQDRLAGGAETQYF. CDR3 in DNA: TGCGCCAGCAGCCAAGACAGACTAGCGGGGGGAGCGGAGACCCAGTACTTC.

This clone was recorded only once. The rearrangement links TRBV2 to TRBJ1-2; 8 bases align to TRBD1. The V gene's germline CDR1 is SNHLY and CDR2 FYNNEI. There are 15 residues in the CDR3. The V gene end was trimmed by 6 bases and the J gene end by 8 bases; junction bases not matched to a gene: 14. The CDR3 reads CASSVRGRGKEGYTF. CDR3 in DNA: TGTGCCAGCAGCGTCAGGGGGCGCGGGAAGGAGGGCTACACCTTC.

The chain employs TRBV19 and TRBJ1-2; 7 bases are a match to TRBD1. The V gene's germline CDR1 is LNHDA and CDR2 SQIVND (reference sequence). The CDR3 has 15 amino acids. V lost 7 bases and J lost 4; bases outside the gene matches: 12. The CDR3 spells CASNEQGGAFYGYTF. DNA of the CDR3: TGTGCCAGTAATGAGCAAGGGGGCGCTTTCTATGGCTACACCTTC.

This clone was detected only a few times. The chain is built from TRBV6-5 and TRBJ2-1, with 8 bases identical to TRBD2. The germline gives CDR1 MNHEY, CDR2 SVGAGI. The junction had 8 bases not matched to a gene; V was cut back by 10 bases and J by 0 bases. This CDR3 region has 15 residues. CDR3 sequence reads: CATDMGLGSYNEQFF. CDR3 nucleotides: TGTGCCACCGACATGGGACTAGGCTCCTACAATGAGCAGTTCTTC.

This rearrangement joins TRBV11-2 to TRBJ2-1; TRBD2 matches at 13 bases. J gave up 4 bases and V 3 bases, and 6 bases lay outside the gene matches. This CDR3 is built from 17 residues. Germline CDR1 is SGHAT and CDR2 is FQNNGV. CDR3 nucleotide sequence: TGTGCCAGCAGCTTTCTCCAACTAGCGGGGGGGTACAATGAGCAGTTCTTC. Translated: CASSFLQLAGGYNEQFF.

The rearrangement uses TRBV11-3 and TRBJ2-1; 9 bases are a match to TRBD1. The ends lost 5 bases at V and 9 bases at J; junction bases unmatched: 11. The CDR3 loop spans 15 amino acids. CDR1 SGHNT and CDR2 YENEEA come from the germline V gene. This CDR3 reads CASSTEGTGLGEQFF. In nucleotides, the CDR3 is TGTGCCAGCAGCACGGAGGGGACAGGGCTAGGTGAGCAGTTCTTC.

This chain uses TRBV11-2 with TRBJ2-1; D gene ambiguous. The germline V gene encodes CDR1 SGHAT and CDR2 FQNNGV. V shed 5 bases and J shed 7 bases, with 9 bases lying between them. The CDR3 runs to 12 residues. CDR3 coding DNA: TGTGCCAGCAGCCAAAGAACAAATGAGCAGTTCTTC. Translating gives CASSQRTNEQFF.

The chain has TRBV2 and TRBJ1-5, with D uncertain. The length of the CDR3 is 16 residues. CDR1 and CDR2 (germline): SNHLY, FYNNEI. V was cut by 2 bases and J by 0 bases, with 11 bases left in between. The CDR3 here is CASSEFGKGSNQPQHF. Written as DNA, the CDR3 is TGTGCCAGCAGTGAATTCGGGAAGGGTAGCAATCAGCCCCAGCATTTT.

Only one count was recorded for this clone. The chain employs TRBV5-1 and TRBJ2-1, with D perhaps matching TRBD1 (5 bases). This CDR3 has 14 amino acids. The V and J ends lost 2 bases and 6 bases respectively, with 12 bases between them. The germline V gene encodes CDR1 SGHRS and CDR2 YFSETQ. The CDR3 sequence: CASSFSRVGNEQFF. As DNA, the CDR3 is TGCGCCAGCAGCTTTTCCAGGGTTGGCAATGAGCAGTTCTTC.

The rearrangement uses TRBV7-3 and TRBJ1-2; D call uncertain. The V gene's germline CDR1 is SGHTA and CDR2 FQGTGA. The CDR3 length is 13 residues. Deletions cut 0 bases from V and 8 bases from J, with 10 bases between. Here the CDR3 DNA reads TGTGCCAGCAGCTTAACGGTGGTTGGCGGCTACACCTTC. It is translated as CASSLTVVGGYTF.

The chain couples TRBV3-1 (or the pseudogene TRBV3-2) to TRBJ2-5; a possible D gene is TRBD1 (5 bases). The CDR3 has 14 amino acids. V was shortened by 2 bases and J by 4 bases, with 11 bases between the two germline ends. Per germline, CDR1 LGHDT and CDR2 YNNKEL (reference sequence). The CDR3 sequence: CASSQRTNPETQYF. The CDR3 DNA reads as TGTGCCAGCAGCCAAAGGACAAACCCAGAGACCCAGTACTTC.

The V and J genes are TRBV10-3 and TRBJ1-1; D not resolved. CDR1 is ENHRY, CDR2 SYGVKD, per germline. The CDR3 contains 13 residues. The V end was cut by 2 bases, the J end by 2 bases, with 6 bases between. Here the CDR3 DNA reads TGTGCCATCAGTGAGCAGGCAAACACTGAAGCTTTCTTT. As protein: CAISEQANTEAFF.

This chain connects TRBV27 to TRBJ2-2; D call uncertain. Germline V gene lookup returns CDR1 MNHEY and CDR2 SMNVEV (reference sequence). V lost 4 bases to trimming and J lost 3 bases, with 9 bases between them. The CDR3 sequence is 14 residues long. As DNA, the CDR3 is TGTGCCAGCAGTTATTCGGGTTACACCGGGGAGCTGTTTTTT. It is translated as CASSYSGYTGELFF.

The chain uses TRBV11-3 and TRBJ2-7; 7 bases align to TRBD1. CDR3 length equals 13 residues. The V gene end was trimmed by 1 base and the J gene end by 7 bases; junction bases not matched to a gene: 4. The V gene's germline CDR1 is SGHNT and CDR2 YENEEA. CDR3: CASSLATGREQYF. Written as DNA, the CDR3 is TGTGCCAGCAGCTTAGCGACAGGGCGGGAGCAGTACTTC.

The chain couples TRBV5-8 to TRBJ2-2; 10 bases agree with TRBD1. J was trimmed by 5 bases and V by 4 bases; bases with no gene match: 11. Germline CDR1 SGHTS, CDR2 YDEGEE. The CDR3 has 17 amino acids. The CDR3 DNA reads TGTGCCAGCAGCCCCATGTACCGGGACAGGGGTACCGGGGAGCTGTTTTTT. Its protein is CASSPMYRDRGTGELFF.

This clone has only a few counts. The chain carries TRBV5-4 and TRBJ2-4, with D possibly TRBD2 on 6 matching bases. Germline CDR1 is SGHNT and CDR2 is YYREEE (reference sequence). The CDR3 extends over 14 amino acids. The V gene lost 7 bases and the J gene lost 7 bases, with 18 bases spanning the gap. The CDR3 DNA reads TGTGCCAGCCAGAACCGGGACTCGGCGAACATTCAGTACTTC. This codes for CASQNRDSANIQYF.

The chain joins TRBV7-6 to TRBJ2-2; unclear D gene. This CDR3 spans 14 amino acids. Germline loops: CDR1 SGHVS, CDR2 FNYEAQ. V was pared by 1 base and J by 4 bases, with 7 bases between. The CDR3 DNA sequence: TGTGCCAGCAGCTTAGATCCAGGCACCGGGGAGCTGTTTTTT. Amino acids: CASSLDPGTGELFF.

The gene calls are TRBV6-1 and TRBJ1-5, with no clear D. With 3 bases removed from V and 1 base from J, the gap between germline ends came to 10 bases. CDR1 is MNHNS and CDR2 is SASEGT in the germline V gene. The CDR3 covers 15 residues. The CDR3 is CASSDSGRSNQPQHF. The DNA of the CDR3 is TGTGCCAGCAGTGATTCTGGGAGGAGCAATCAGCCCCAGCATTTT.

This chain links TRBV30 with TRBJ1-3; D is unresolved. The CDR3 contains 15 residues. The V end was cut by 4 bases, the J end by 3 bases, with 16 bases between. Germline assignment: CDR1 GTSNPN and CDR2 SVGIG (reference sequence). The CDR3 DNA reads TGTGCCTGGACCCGTGGGCTGGTCGGTGGAAACACCATATATTTT. Translating gives CAWTRGLVGGNTIYF.

The chain couples TRBV30 to TRBJ1-2, with a weak D call TRBD1 (5 bases). Trimming pared 1 base from V and 4 bases from J, leaving 16 bases between. Germline V gene lookup returns CDR1 GTSNPN and CDR2 SVGIG (reference sequence). The length of the CDR3 is 15 residues. The CDR3, as DNA: TGTGCCTGGAGTGACCGGGGACTCGGATCCTATGGCTACACCTTC. Translated: CAWSDRGLGSYGYTF.

Comments on this clone: At one end the junction does not follow the germline gene, possibly because of a read error. This chain links TRBV7-7 with TRBJ2-5; 10 positions match TRBD1. The CDR3 has 15 amino acids. Germline lookup yields CDR1 SSHAT and CDR2 FNYEAQ (reference sequence). CDR3 protein: CASSLDGTGAETQYF. The CDR3, as DNA: TGTGCTAGCAGCTTAGATGGGACAGGGGCGGAGACCCAGTACTTC.

The chain recombines TRBV28 with TRBJ1-5; no clear D gene. Germline loops: CDR1 MDHEN, CDR2 SYDVKM. The CDR3 has 14 amino acids. With 5 bases removed from V and 3 bases from J, the gap between germline ends came to 11 bases. The chain's CDR3 is CASSSRGHNQPQHF. In DNA, the CDR3 is TGTGCCAGCAGTAGCCGGGGTCACAATCAGCCCCAGCATTTT.

The chain has TRBV2 and TRBJ2-2; a weak D match, TRBD1 (6 bases). Trimming shortened V by 6 bases and J by 0 bases, and 14 bases separated the two germline ends. Germline V gives CDR1 SNHLY, CDR2 FYNNEI. The CDR3 sequence is 16 residues long. CDR3 DNA sequence: TGTGCCAGCAGCTCACAGGGTCTACCGAACACCGGGGAGCTGTTTTTT. Translation gives CASSSQGLPNTGELFF.

This chain connects TRBV6-5 to TRBJ1-3; tentative D call: TRBD1 (5 bases). CDR3 size: 14 residues. V was cut by 6 bases and J by 1 base, with 10 bases left in between. The V gene's germline CDR1 is MNHEY and CDR2 SVGAGI. The CDR3 DNA reads as TGTGCCAGCAGGATAGGGGAATCTGGAAACACCATATATTTT. Residues: CASRIGESGNTIYF.

The chain uses TRBV5-5 and TRBJ2-5; 7 bases are a match to TRBD2. The CDR3 is 15 residues long. The ends lost 0 bases at V and 8 bases at J; junction bases unmatched: 10. CDR1 is SGHKS, CDR2 YYEKEE, per germline (reference sequence). The CDR3 reads CASSLAGGTLATQYF. The CDR3 DNA sequence: TGTGCCAGCAGCTTGGCCGGGGGGACCCTCGCAACCCAGTACTTC. Full variable domain (outside the CDR3, taken from reference TRBV5-5 and TRBJ2-5): DAGVTQSPTHLIKTRGQQVTLRCSPISGHKSVSWYQQVLGQGPQFIFQYYEKEERGRGNFPDRFSARQFPNYSSELNVNALLLGDSALYLCASSLAGGTLATQYFGPGTRLLVL.